This T cell receptor beta chain was retrieved from a study of T-cell reconstitution after alpha-beta-depleted transplantation in children (dated by TCRdb to the mid-2010s). For context, the study as a whole: T-cell immune reconstitution after TCRalphabeta/CD19-depleted allogeneic hematopoietic cell transplantation in children was quantitatively tracked in the study by means of TCR repertoire profiling. What the research found in general, with its limitations: Over subsequent months, a decline in hyperexpanded clone frequencies was noted, and after one year, T-cell counts and TCRbeta diversity were mostly ascribed to newly produced T cells. The apparently early recovery of alphabetaT-cell counts about two months after transplant reportedly depended on only several hundred rapidly expanded clones that came from non-depleted graft cells. In some patients, the high TCRbeta diversity seen at day 60 was put down to recipient T cells and intrathymic progenitors that had survived conditioning.

Sample treatment or condition, as interpreted from the label and publication: allogeneic hematopoietic cell transplantation with graft depleted of TCRalphabeta T cells and CD19 B cells. The transplant recipients were children given TCRalphabeta/CD19-depleted allogeneic hematopoietic cell grafts. There are a few counts of this clonotype. Its antigen is unknown. One base away there is no much larger clone; base qualities are not given. Per the germline V gene, SGHRS is the CDR1 and YFSETQ is the CDR2. Relative to germline, V is missing 0 bases and J is missing 5 bases, with 6 bases of the junction outside any gene match. The CDR3 holds 15 amino acids from the cysteine to the phenylalanine. CDR3 DNA only is kept here, 45 bases in frame from base 1. The library was produced with PCR. The sequencer was an Illumina HiSeq 2500. TCR library preparation used molecular barcoding, with unique molecular identifiers applied to normalize quantification of the TCRbeta repertoire. The public reads were quality trimmed at Q25 with fastp and then assembled into clones with MiXCR by TCRdb, keeping productive beta chains. Every distinct CDR3 protein forms one entry, paired with its most common genes and DNA. The sample has approximately 500,000 distinct CDR3 sequences on record, around 27% of them singletons. Approximately 33% of the sample belongs to the ten largest clones.

The chain uses TRBV5-1 and TRBJ2-5, and TRBD2 aligns with 8 junction nucleotides. The sequences come from PBMCs, collected before TCRalphabeta/CD19-depleted stem cell transplant. This clonotype was obtained from a boy younger than two with Wiskott-Aldrich syndrome, due to receive a stem cell transplant. The DNA is as follows: TGCGCCAGCAGCTTGGACAGCGGGAGCTGGGAGACCCAGTACTTC. Translation gives CASSLDSGSWETQYF.